The 15 T cell receptor beta chains below come from one sample, sequenced in a study of blood T cell repertoires in COVID-19. The data were produced by immunoSEQ multiplex PCR, yet TCRdb's version contains in-frame clones alone and is incomplete. The sample includes 110,000 to 150,000 clones, over 75% of them seen just once. The sequenced material came from peripheral blood. All receptors derive from a woman aged 55-69 years with active COVID-19.

The rearrangement joins TRBV28 to TRBJ2-3, with a weak D call TRBD2 (6 bases). The CDR3 loop spans 14 amino acids. Per germline, CDR1 MDHEN and CDR2 SYDVKM. Deletions cut 4 bases from V and 0 bases from J, with 8 bases between. The CDR3 region is CASSSRGSTDTQYF. The DNA of the CDR3 is TGTGCCAGCAGTTCCCGGGGGAGCACAGATACGCAGTATTTT.

This rearrangement joins TRBV29-1 to TRBJ2-5, with D perhaps TRBD2 (6 bases). This CDR3 has 13 residues. From germline, CDR1 is SQVTM and CDR2 ANQGSEA. Trimming took 8 bases from V and 5 from J, leaving 18 bases between them. Written as DNA, the CDR3 is TGCAGCTCGCTAGACACCGCGGGGGAGACCCAGTACTTC. Amino acid sequence: CSSLDTAGETQYF.

The chain is built from TRBV7-9 and TRBJ2-7, with D perhaps TRBD2 (5 bases). This CDR3 comprises 15 residues. Trimming took off 5 bases at V and 3 bases at J, with 17 bases between the two ends. The germline V gene encodes CDR1 SEHNR and CDR2 FQNEAQ (reference sequence). The CDR3 bases are TGTGCCAGCAGCGCGTCGGCCGCCGGGGTCTACGAGCAGTACTTC. Its protein product is CASSASAAGVYEQYF.

This chain uses TRBV12-3 or TRBV12-4 with TRBJ1-2, with 8 bases that match TRBD1. The CDR3 has 13 residues. The V gene end was trimmed by 5 bases and the J gene end by 6 bases; junction bases not matched to a gene: 5. DNA of the CDR3: TGTGCCAGCAGTCGGACAGGGAGAGATGGCTACACCTTC. Protein sequence: CASSRTGRDGYTF.

Turning to this clone: Other DNA variants within this sample encode the same CDR3. The chain links TRBV2 to TRBJ2-7; 11 bases match TRBD2. CDR3 size: 13 residues. Per the germline V gene, CDR1 is SNHLY and CDR2 is FYNNEI. Trimming took 5 bases from V and 4 from J; bases not matched to a gene: 1. The CDR3 here is CASSTSGSYEQYF. The CDR3 DNA reads as TGTGCCAGCAGTACTAGCGGGAGTTACGAGCAGTACTTC.

The V gene is TRBV6-5, the J gene TRBJ1-2, with a possible D match to TRBD1 (5 bases). Germline V lookup: CDR1 MNHEY, CDR2 SVGAGI. This CDR3 is built from 13 residues. The V end lost 5 bases, the J end lost 8 bases, and 15 bases lay between the germline ends. The CDR3 DNA follows: TGTGCCAGCAGTCCCTCGGACATAGGGGGCTACACCTTC. It specifies CASSPSDIGGYTF.

This clone was found once. V gene TRBV4-1 combines with J gene TRBJ2-3; the match to TRBD2 covers 13 bases. V lost 4 bases to trimming and J lost 4 bases; unmatched junction nucleotides: 2. The CDR3 is made up of 15 amino acids. Germline V gene sequence: CDR1 MGHRA, CDR2 YSYEKL. CDR3 DNA sequence: TGCGCCAGCAGCCGGACTAGCGGGAGTGCAGATACGCAGTATTTT. It codes for CASSRTSGSADTQYF.

The CDR3 loop is CASSLSLNTEAFF. CDR3 sequence (DNA): TGTGCCAGCAGCCTCAGTTTGAACACTGAAGCTTTCTTT. The chain has TRBV7-2 and TRBJ1-1; D uncertain. Germline V CDR1 and CDR2: SGHTA, FQGNSA. This CDR3 has 13 amino acids. The V end was cut by 5 bases, the J end by 0 bases, with 7 bases between.

The rearrangement links TRBV21-1 to TRBJ2-1; TRBD2 reflects the table's D call only, with no check against the DNA. TRBV21-1 counts as a pseudogene. This CDR3 region has 17 residues. The CDR3 protein is CASTPTSGRTQYNEQFF. The CDR3 DNA is TGTGCCAGCACCCCGACTAGCGGGAGGACTCAGTACAATGAGCAGTTCTTC.

V is TRBV3-1 (or the pseudogene TRBV3-2) and J is TRBJ2-7; 8 bases agree with TRBD2. V was clipped by 5 bases and J by 8 bases; unmatched bases: 11. CDR3 length: 14 amino acids. Germline CDR1 reads LGHDT; CDR2 reads YNNKEL (reference sequence). The CDR3 is CASSAPAGVVKQYF. As DNA, the CDR3 is TGTGCCAGCAGCGCGCCAGCGGGAGTAGTAAAGCAGTACTTC.

The chain recombines TRBV7-2 with TRBJ2-5; 7 bases agree with TRBD2. V was pared by 6 bases and J by 3 bases, with 4 bases of the junction left unmatched. Germline-derived CDR1 and CDR2 are SGHTA and FQGNSA. This CDR3 is built from 13 residues. CDR3 sequence: CASSLSGKETQYF. Written as DNA, the CDR3 is TGTGCCAGCAGTCTGAGCGGGAAAGAGACCCAGTACTTC.

V is TRBV4-3 and J is TRBJ1-4, with D maybe TRBD1 (6 bases). This CDR3 region has 16 residues. The V end lost 0 bases, the J end lost 7 bases, and 15 bases lay between the germline ends. Germline assignment: CDR1 LGHNA and CDR2 YSLEER. The CDR3 sequence: CASSQDKDSSAEKLFF. Written as DNA, the CDR3 is TGCGCCAGCAGCCAAGATAAGGACAGCAGCGCTGAAAAACTGTTTTTT.

The gene calls are TRBV9 and TRBJ2-2; 8 positions agree with TRBD2. The V segment lost 0 bases and the J segment 1 base; nucleotides outside the gene matches: 2. The germline CDR1 and CDR2 sequences are SGDLS and YYNGEE. The CDR3 sequence is 16 residues long. The CDR3 loop is CASSVAGGRNTGELFF. The CDR3 DNA follows: TGTGCCAGCAGCGTAGCGGGGGGGAGGAACACCGGGGAGCTGTTTTTT.

The chain links TRBV6-5 to TRBJ2-7; 8 nucleotides match TRBD1. The CDR3 covers 15 residues. Germline CDR1 and CDR2: MNHEY and SVGAGI. V trimming: 6 bases; J trimming: 4 bases; junction bases outside the gene matches: 11. The CDR3 loop reads CASSTTGTGAYEQYF. The CDR3 DNA reads TGTGCCAGCAGCACTACCGGGACAGGTGCTTACGAGCAGTACTTC.

The gene calls are TRBV5-1 and TRBJ1-2; TRBD1 agrees at 8 bases. CDR1 and CDR2 (germline): SGHRS, YFSETQ. Germline trimming cut 8 bases from V and 7 bases from J; bases unmatched to any gene: 13. This CDR3 region has 14 residues. The CDR3 is CASSTDRGGLGYTF. In DNA, the CDR3 is TGCGCCAGTTCGACCGACAGGGGAGGGCTTGGCTACACCTTC.